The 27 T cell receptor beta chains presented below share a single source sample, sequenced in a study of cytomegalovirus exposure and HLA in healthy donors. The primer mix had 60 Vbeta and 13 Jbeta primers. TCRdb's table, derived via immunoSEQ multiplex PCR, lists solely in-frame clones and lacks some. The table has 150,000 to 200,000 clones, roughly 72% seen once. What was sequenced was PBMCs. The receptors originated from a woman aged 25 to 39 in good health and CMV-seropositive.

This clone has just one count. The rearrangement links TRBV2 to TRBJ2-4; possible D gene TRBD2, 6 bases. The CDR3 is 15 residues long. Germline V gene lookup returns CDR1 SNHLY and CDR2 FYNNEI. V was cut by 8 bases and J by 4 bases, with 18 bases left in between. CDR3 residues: CASSGAAGGKNIQYF. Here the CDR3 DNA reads TGTGCCAGCTCGGGAGCCGCTGGAGGAAAAAACATTCAGTACTTC.

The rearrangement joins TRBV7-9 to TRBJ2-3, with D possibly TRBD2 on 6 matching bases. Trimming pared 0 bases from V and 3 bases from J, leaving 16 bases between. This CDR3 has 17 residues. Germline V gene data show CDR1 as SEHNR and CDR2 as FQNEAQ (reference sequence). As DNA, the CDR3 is TGTGCCAGCAGCTTAGCGCGGGCGAGGGCGGGGACAGATACGCAGTATTTT. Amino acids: CASSLARARAGTDTQYF.

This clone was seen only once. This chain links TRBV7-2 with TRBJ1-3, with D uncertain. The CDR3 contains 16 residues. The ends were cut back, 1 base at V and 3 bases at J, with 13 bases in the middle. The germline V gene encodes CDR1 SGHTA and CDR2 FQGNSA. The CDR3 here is CASSLVSARFGNTIYF. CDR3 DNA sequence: TGTGCCAGCAGCTTAGTTTCAGCGAGATTTGGAAACACCATATATTTT.

CDR3 DNA sequence: TGCAGCGGGGACAGGGTTCTAGGCACAGATACGCAGTATTTT. It specifies CSGDRVLGTDTQYF. The chain carries TRBV29-1 and TRBJ2-3; the match to TRBD1 covers 9 bases. Per germline, CDR1 SQVTM and CDR2 ANQGSEA. The V gene end was trimmed by 7 bases and the J gene end by 1 base; junction bases not matched to a gene: 6. The CDR3 loop spans 14 amino acids.

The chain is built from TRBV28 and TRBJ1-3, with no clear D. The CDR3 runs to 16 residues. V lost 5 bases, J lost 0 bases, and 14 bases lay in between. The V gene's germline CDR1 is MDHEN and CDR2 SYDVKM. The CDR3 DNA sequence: TGTGCCAGCAGTAGTGTGCTACTGAACTCTGGAAACACCATATATTTT. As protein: CASSSVLLNSGNTIYF.

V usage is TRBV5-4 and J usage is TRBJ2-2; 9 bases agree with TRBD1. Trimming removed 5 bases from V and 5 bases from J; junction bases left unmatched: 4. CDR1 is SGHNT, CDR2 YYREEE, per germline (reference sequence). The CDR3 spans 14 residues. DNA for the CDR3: TGTGCCAGCAGTCAGGGACAGGGTACCGGGGAGCTGTTTTTT. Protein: CASSQGQGTGELFF.

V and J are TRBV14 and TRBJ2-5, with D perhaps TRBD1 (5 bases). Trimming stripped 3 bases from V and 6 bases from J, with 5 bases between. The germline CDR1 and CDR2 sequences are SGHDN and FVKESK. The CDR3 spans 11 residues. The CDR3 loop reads CASSQGQTQYF. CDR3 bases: TGTGCCAGCAGCCAGGGGCAGACCCAGTACTTC.

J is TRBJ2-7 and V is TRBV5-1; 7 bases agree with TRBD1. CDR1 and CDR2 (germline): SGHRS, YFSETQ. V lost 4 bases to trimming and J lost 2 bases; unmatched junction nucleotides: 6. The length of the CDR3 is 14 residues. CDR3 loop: CASSAGTATYEQYF. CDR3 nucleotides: TGCGCCAGCAGCGCCGGGACAGCTACCTACGAGCAGTACTTC.

In DNA form, the CDR3 reads TGCGCCAGCAGCCAGGAGGCGGGAGTTGTATACAATGAGCAGTTCTTC. This codes for CASSQEAGVVYNEQFF. The chain uses TRBV4-3 and TRBJ2-1, with TRBD2 identical over 7 bases. J gave up 4 bases and V 3 bases, and 9 bases lay outside the gene matches. The CDR3 sequence is 16 residues long. Per the germline V gene, CDR1 is LGHNA and CDR2 is YSLEER.

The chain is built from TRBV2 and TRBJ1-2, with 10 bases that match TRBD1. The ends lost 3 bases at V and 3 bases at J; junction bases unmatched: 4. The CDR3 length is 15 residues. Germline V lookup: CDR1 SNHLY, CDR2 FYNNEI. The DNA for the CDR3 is TGTGCCAGCAGTGAGGGACAGGGGCGCGACTATGGCTACACCTTC. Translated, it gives CASSEGQGRDYGYTF.

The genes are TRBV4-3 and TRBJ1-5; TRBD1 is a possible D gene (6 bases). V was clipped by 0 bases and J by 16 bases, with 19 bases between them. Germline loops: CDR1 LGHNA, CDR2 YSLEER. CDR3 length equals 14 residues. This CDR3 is CASSQDRGTGLFHF. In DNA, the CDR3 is TGCGCCAGCAGCCAAGACCGCGGAACAGGGTTATTCCATTTT.

The CDR3 spells CASSLQGTPYGYTF. DNA for the CDR3: TGTGCCAGCAGCTTACAAGGGACACCCTATGGCTACACCTTC. V usage is TRBV5-6 and J usage is TRBJ1-2; TRBD1 might be the D (6 bases). The CDR3 loop spans 14 amino acids. Germline assignment: CDR1 SGHDT and CDR2 YYEEEE. Trimming cost V 2 bases and J 4 bases, with 12 bases left between them.

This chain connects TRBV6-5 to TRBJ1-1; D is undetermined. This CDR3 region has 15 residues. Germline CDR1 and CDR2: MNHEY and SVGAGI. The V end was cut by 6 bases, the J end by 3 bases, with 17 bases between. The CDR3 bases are TGTGCCAGCAGCTGGGGAGCAGGACTGCACACTGAAGCTTTCTTT. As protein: CASSWGAGLHTEAFF.

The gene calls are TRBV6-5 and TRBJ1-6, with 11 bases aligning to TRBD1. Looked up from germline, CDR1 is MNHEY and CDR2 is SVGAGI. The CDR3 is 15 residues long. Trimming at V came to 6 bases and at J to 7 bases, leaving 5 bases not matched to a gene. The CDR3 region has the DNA TGTGCCAGCAGAAGCCGGGACAGGGGGAATTCACCCCTCCACTTT. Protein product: CASRSRDRGNSPLHF.

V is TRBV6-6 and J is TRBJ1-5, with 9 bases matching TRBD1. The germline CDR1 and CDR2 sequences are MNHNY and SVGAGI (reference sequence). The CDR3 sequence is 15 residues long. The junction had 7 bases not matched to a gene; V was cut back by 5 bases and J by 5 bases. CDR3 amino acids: CASSTGQGGYQPQHF. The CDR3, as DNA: TGTGCCAGCAGTACGGGACAGGGCGGTTATCAGCCCCAGCATTTT.

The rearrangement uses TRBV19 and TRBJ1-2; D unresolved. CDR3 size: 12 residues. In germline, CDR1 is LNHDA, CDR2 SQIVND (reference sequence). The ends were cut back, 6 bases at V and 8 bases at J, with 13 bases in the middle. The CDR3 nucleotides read TGTGCCAGTAGAAGCGGGCAAATGGGCTACACCTTC. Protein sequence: CASRSGQMGYTF.

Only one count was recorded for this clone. The CDR3 DNA is TGTGCCTGGAGTGTTCAGGGGGCGTTGAACGGCTACACCTTC. Amino acid sequence: CAWSVQGALNGYTF. The chain employs TRBV30 and TRBJ1-2; 8 nucleotides line up with TRBD1. With 0 bases clipped from V and 8 bases from J, the junction kept 8 bases outside the gene matches. The CDR3 is 14 residues long. Germline V gene lookup returns CDR1 GTSNPN and CDR2 SVGIG (reference sequence).

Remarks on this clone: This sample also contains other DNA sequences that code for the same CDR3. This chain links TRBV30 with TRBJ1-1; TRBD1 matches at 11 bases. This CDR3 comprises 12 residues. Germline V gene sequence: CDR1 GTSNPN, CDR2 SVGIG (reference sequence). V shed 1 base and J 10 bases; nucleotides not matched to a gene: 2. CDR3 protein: CAWSAGQGVAFF. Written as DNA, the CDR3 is TGTGCCTGGAGTGCGGGACAGGGGGTAGCTTTCTTT.

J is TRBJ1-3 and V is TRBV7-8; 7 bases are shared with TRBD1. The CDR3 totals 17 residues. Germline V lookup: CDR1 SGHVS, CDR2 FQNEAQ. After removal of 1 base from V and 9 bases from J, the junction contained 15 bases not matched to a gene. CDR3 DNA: TGTGCCAGCAGCTTAGGAGGACAGGTTCCTAGGGTTAGCACCATATATTTT. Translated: CASSLGGQVPRVSTIYF.

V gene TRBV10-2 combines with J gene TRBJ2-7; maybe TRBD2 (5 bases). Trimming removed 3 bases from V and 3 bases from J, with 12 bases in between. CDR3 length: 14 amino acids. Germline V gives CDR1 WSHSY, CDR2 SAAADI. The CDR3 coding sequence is TGCGCCAGCAGTGACCCCCACCGGGACTACGAGCAGTACTTC. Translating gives CASSDPHRDYEQYF.

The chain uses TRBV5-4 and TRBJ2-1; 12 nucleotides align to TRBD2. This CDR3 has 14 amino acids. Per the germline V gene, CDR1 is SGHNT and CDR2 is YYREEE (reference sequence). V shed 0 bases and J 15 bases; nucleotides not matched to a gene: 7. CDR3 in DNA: TGTGCCAGCAGCTTGGGGGGGACTAGCGGGCGACGGTTCTTC. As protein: CASSLGGTSGRRFF.

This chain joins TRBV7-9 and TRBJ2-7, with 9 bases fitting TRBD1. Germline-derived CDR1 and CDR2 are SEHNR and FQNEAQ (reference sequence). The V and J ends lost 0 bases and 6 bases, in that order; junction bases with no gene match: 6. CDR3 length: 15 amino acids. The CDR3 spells CASSLATGQGVEQYF. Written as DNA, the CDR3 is TGTGCCAGCAGCTTAGCAACGGGACAGGGTGTCGAGCAGTACTTC.

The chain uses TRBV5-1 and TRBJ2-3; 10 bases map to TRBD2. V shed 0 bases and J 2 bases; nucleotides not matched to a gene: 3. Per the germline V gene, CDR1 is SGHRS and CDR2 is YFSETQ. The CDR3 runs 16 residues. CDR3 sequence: CASSLGTSGATDTQYF. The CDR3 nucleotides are TGCGCCAGCAGCTTGGGGACTAGCGGAGCCACAGATACGCAGTATTTT.

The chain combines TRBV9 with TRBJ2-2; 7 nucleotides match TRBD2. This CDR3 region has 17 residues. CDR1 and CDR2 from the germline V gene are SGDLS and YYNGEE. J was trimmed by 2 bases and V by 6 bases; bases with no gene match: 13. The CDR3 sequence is CASTGLTNSINTGELFF. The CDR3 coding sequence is TGTGCCAGCACGGGACTAACGAACTCCATCAACACCGGGGAGCTGTTTTTT.

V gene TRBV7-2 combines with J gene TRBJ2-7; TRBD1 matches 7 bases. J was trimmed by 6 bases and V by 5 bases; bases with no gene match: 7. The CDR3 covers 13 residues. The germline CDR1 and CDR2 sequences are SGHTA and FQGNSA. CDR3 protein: CASSLSTGREQYF. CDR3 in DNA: TGTGCCAGCAGCCTGTCGACAGGGCGCGAGCAGTACTTC.

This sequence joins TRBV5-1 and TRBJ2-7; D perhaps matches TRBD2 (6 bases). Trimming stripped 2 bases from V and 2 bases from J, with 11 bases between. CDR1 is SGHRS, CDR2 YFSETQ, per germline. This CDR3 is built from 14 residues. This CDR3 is CASSLTGTPYEQYF. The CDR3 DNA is TGCGCCAGCAGCTTAACCGGGACTCCCTACGAGCAGTACTTC.

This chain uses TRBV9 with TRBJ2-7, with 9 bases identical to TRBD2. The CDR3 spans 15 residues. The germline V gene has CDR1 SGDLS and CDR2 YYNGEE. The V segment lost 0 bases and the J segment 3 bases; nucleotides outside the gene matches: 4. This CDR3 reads CASSVASGRYYEQYF. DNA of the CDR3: TGTGCCAGCAGCGTAGCGAGCGGGAGGTACTACGAGCAGTACTTC.